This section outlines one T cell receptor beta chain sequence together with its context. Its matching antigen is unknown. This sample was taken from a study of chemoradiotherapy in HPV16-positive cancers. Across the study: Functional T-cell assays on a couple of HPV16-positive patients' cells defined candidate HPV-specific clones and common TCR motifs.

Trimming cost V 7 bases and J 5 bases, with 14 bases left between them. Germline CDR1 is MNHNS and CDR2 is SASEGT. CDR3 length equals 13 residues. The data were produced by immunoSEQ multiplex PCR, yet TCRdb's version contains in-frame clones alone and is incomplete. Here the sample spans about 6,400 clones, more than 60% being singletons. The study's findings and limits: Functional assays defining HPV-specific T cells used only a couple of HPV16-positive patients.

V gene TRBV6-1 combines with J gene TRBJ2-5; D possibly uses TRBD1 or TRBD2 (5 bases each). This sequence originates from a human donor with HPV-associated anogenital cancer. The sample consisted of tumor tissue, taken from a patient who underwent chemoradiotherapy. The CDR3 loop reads CASTRGVWETQYF. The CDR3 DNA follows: TGTGCCAGCACTCGAGGGGTATGGGAGACCCAGTACTTC.